Following are 10 T cell receptor beta chains from one sample sequenced in a study of siplizumab effects on memory and regulatory T cells. TCRdb keeps only in-frame clones here, not all; method: immunoSEQ multiplex PCR. The sample shows roughly 120,000 clones, roughly 94% of them seen only once. The sample comprised non-Treg CD4+ T cells sorted from blood. The receptors stem from a human donor in good health.

The chain carries TRBV7-9 and TRBJ1-6; TRBD1 aligns across 8 bases. The V segment lost 2 bases and the J segment 8 bases; nucleotides outside the gene matches: 5. This CDR3 has 15 amino acids. Germline-derived CDR1 and CDR2 are SEHNR and FQNEAQ (reference sequence). In DNA, the CDR3 is TGTGCCAGCAGCTTATCGACAGGGGAGTATTCACCCCTCCACTTT. It codes for CASSLSTGEYSPLHF.

The chain employs TRBV14 and TRBJ2-2, with 11 positions matching TRBD2. Germline V gene data show CDR1 as SGHDN and CDR2 as FVKESK. J lost 2 bases, V lost 6 bases, and 5 bases had no gene match. The length of the CDR3 is 16 residues. The CDR3: CASSLGLADNTGELFF. CDR3 DNA sequence: TGTGCCAGCAGTCTGGGACTAGCGGATAACACCGGGGAGCTGTTTTTT.

This chain's CDR3 is CASSTSSGGDSYNEQFF. In nucleotides, the CDR3 is TGTGCCAGCTCTACTTCCTCGGGGGGAGACTCCTACAATGAGCAGTTCTTC. V and J are TRBV18 and TRBJ2-1; TRBD2 matches 7 bases. Germline assignment: CDR1 KGHSH and CDR2 LQKENI. V dropped 6 bases and J dropped 0; count of bases not matched to a gene: 11. The CDR3 runs to 17 residues.

This rearrangement joins TRBV6-5 to TRBJ1-2; weak D call: TRBD1 (6 bases). CDR3 length: 14 amino acids. Between the trimmed V and J ends, which lost 5 bases and 3 bases, there was a span of 13 bases. Germline loops: CDR1 MNHEY, CDR2 SVGAGI. CDR3 protein: CASSRGVSDYGYTF. The CDR3, as DNA: TGTGCCAGCAGTAGGGGGGTTTCTGACTATGGCTACACCTTC.

This chain connects TRBV5-1 to TRBJ2-3; D not certain. The V gene lost 7 bases and the J gene lost 2 bases, with 5 bases spanning the gap. This CDR3 is 11 amino acids long. Germline V gene data show CDR1 as SGHRS and CDR2 as YFSETQ. The CDR3 loop is CASLNTDTQYF. CDR3 DNA sequence: TGCGCCAGCCTAAACACAGATACGCAGTATTTT.

This rearrangement joins TRBV19 to TRBJ1-1; D is uncertain. V was cut by 5 bases and J by 2 bases, with 12 bases left in between. The length of the CDR3 is 14 residues. CDR1 LNHDA and CDR2 SQIVND come from the germline V gene (reference sequence). In DNA, the CDR3 is TGTGCCAGTAGTCAAACCGGGGTAAACACTGAAGCTTTCTTT. This gives the protein CASSQTGVNTEAFF.

Remarks on this clone: The same CDR3 is also encoded by other DNA sequences in this sample. This chain connects TRBV5-6 to TRBJ2-7; D is uncertain. Germline CDR1 is SGHDT and CDR2 is YYEEEE. Trimming removed 4 bases at V and 3 bases at J, with 8 bases between. The CDR3 sequence is 12 residues long. CDR3 in amino acids: CASSLGNYEQYF. CDR3 sequence (DNA): TGTGCCAGCAGCCTAGGGAACTACGAGCAGTACTTC.

The V call is TRBV12-5, the J call TRBJ1-6; 10 bases align to TRBD1. The CDR3 consists of 18 residues. Unmatched junction bases numbered 12, after V lost 0 bases and J lost 10 bases. Germline CDR1 is LGHNT and CDR2 is FRNRAP. The CDR3 loop is CASGLVRVGTGDFSPLHF. For the CDR3, the DNA is TGTGCTAGTGGTTTGGTACGGGTCGGGACAGGGGATTTCTCACCCCTCCACTTT.

The chain uses TRBV6-5 and TRBJ2-6; D possibly uses TRBD1 or TRBD2 (6 bases each). Trimming took off 5 bases at V and 8 bases at J, with 13 bases between the two ends. Per germline, CDR1 MNHEY and CDR2 SVGAGI. CDR3 length: 14 amino acids. The CDR3 loop reads CASSPPGAPNVLTF. DNA for the CDR3: TGTGCCAGCAGTCCGCCGGGGGCGCCCAACGTCCTGACTTTC.

The rearrangement joins TRBV18 to TRBJ1-1; D not certain. This CDR3 has 12 residues. Between the trimmed V and J ends, which lost 1 base and 6 bases, there was a span of 6 bases. CDR1 and CDR2 from the germline V gene are KGHSH and LQKENI. The CDR3 protein is CASSPRQAEAFF. The CDR3 DNA reads as TGTGCCAGCTCACCACGGCAAGCTGAAGCTTTCTTT.